Following are 7 T cell receptor beta chains from one sample sequenced in a study of blood T cell repertoires in COVID-19. Only in-frame clones appear in the TCRdb table, and some are missing; sequencing was by immunoSEQ multiplex PCR. There are 230,000 or so clones in the sample; about 91% occur only once, and 2% to 3% lies in the top ten. Sequenced sample: PBMCs or T cells enriched from blood (not recorded which). The receptors were gathered from a middle-aged woman with acute COVID-19.

This rearrangement joins TRBV5-1 to TRBJ2-7, with 9 positions matching TRBD1. The V segment lost 4 bases and the J segment 5 bases; nucleotides outside the gene matches: 7. This CDR3 is 14 amino acids long. Germline V CDR1 and CDR2: SGHRS, YFSETQ. The CDR3 here is CASSTRTGVNEQYF. CDR3 DNA sequence: TGCGCCAGCAGCACCCGGACAGGGGTAAACGAGCAGTACTTC.

The rearrangement joins TRBV18 to TRBJ1-2; possibly TRBD1 for D (6 bases). Germline-derived CDR1 and CDR2 are KGHSH and LQKENI. V shed 3 bases and J shed 0 bases, with 14 bases lying between them. The CDR3 has 16 residues. The CDR3 nucleotides are TGTGCCAGCTCACCGGATACAGGGCCCTCTAACTATGGCTACACCTTC. Translating it yields CASSPDTGPSNYGYTF.

This clone was detected only once. The V gene is TRBV23-1, the J gene TRBJ2-7; D unclear. TRBV23-1 is an ORF; its function is uncertain. The CDR3 is 14 amino acids. Trimming removed 7 bases from V and 3 bases from J, with 16 bases in between. In DNA form, the CDR3 reads TGCGCCAGCACCCCCCTCGACACCTTCTACGAGCAGTACGTC. Its protein product is CASTPLDTFYEQYV.

The chain combines TRBV19 with TRBJ2-3, with 7 bases fitting TRBD1. The CDR3 loop spans 15 amino acids. J was trimmed by 1 base and V by 3 bases; bases with no gene match: 4. Looked up from germline, CDR1 is LNHDA and CDR2 is SQIVND (reference sequence). The DNA for the CDR3 is TGTGCCAGTAGTATTAGACAGGGTGGCACAGATACGCAGTATTTT. Protein product: CASSIRQGGTDTQYF.

The rearrangement uses TRBV7-9 and TRBJ2-2; 7 bases are shared with TRBD1. This CDR3 comprises 12 residues. CDR1 and CDR2 (germline): SEHNR, FQNEAQ (reference sequence). V lost 5 bases, J lost 12 bases, and 6 bases stayed unmatched. The CDR3, as DNA: TGTGCCAGCAGCCTAGAGACAGGGAAGCTGTTTTTT. As protein: CASSLETGKLFF. The full variable domain, in which reference TRBV7-9 and TRBJ2-2 provide the parts outside the CDR3, is DTGVSQNPRHKITKRGQNVTFRCDPISEHNRLYWYRQTLGQGPEFLTYFQNEAQLEKSRLLSDRFSAERPKGSFSTLEIQRTEQGDSAMYLCASSLETGKLFFGEGSRLTVL.

The V gene is TRBV9, the J gene TRBJ2-5; 8 bases map to TRBD2. V trimming: 2 bases; J trimming: 5 bases; junction bases outside the gene matches: 8. This CDR3 has 15 residues. Germline CDR1 reads SGDLS; CDR2 reads YYNGEE. The CDR3: CASSVDGTSGETQYF. DNA of the CDR3: TGTGCCAGCAGCGTCGATGGGACTAGTGGTGAGACCCAGTACTTC.

CDR3 sequence (DNA): TGTGCCAGCAGCTTGGGCCGGACAGCTAATAATTCACCCCTCCACTTT. Amino acid sequence: CASSLGRTANNSPLHF. This sequence joins TRBV5-5 and TRBJ1-6, with D tentatively TRBD1 (6 bases). Germline CDR1 reads SGHKS; CDR2 reads YYEKEE (reference sequence). Between the trimmed V and J ends, which lost 0 bases and 5 bases, there was a span of 12 bases. This CDR3 has 16 amino acids.